A selection of T cell receptor beta chains follows, all from one sample in a study of control samples from healthy donors and cancer patients. Generated by immunoSEQ multiplex PCR, the TCRdb table keeps only in-frame clones and is missing some. The sample lists around 110,000 clones; roughly nine tenths were seen once. Specimen: PBMCs. The receptor source for this set is a woman aged 50 to 60 with colorectal cancer. CDR3s leave out the opening cysteine and the closing phenylalanine or tryptophan.

ASSPSQREPQH | TRBJ1-5 | TRBV18
ASLGVSTGELF | TRBJ2-2 | TRBV12-3/TRBV12-4
ASSERGTSFNGYT | TRBJ1-2 | TRBV2
ASSISGNTIY | TRBJ1-3 | TRBV19
ASSLSSETEAF | TRBJ1-1 | TRBV27
ASSFTGLGETQY | TRBJ2-5 | TRBV27
ASSPGQVSYEQY | TRBJ2-7 | TRBV9
ASSKAAEYGYT | TRBJ1-2 | TRBV28
ASSPRGQGAETQY | TRBJ2-5 | TRBV19
ASSPQTGNTGELF | TRBJ2-2 | TRBV7-3
ASSERQGLNSNQPQH | TRBJ1-5 | TRBV2
ASSLGPSGGQPQH | TRBJ1-5 | TRBV28
ASSRTNTGELF | TRBJ2-2 | TRBV12-3/TRBV12-4
ASSTLGGGLGYT | TRBJ1-2 | TRBV19
ASSVAGTAGYT | TRBJ1-2 | TRBV9
ASSQEGASGSVSYEQY | TRBJ2-7 | TRBV14
ASSQDPGSSYGYT | TRBJ1-2 | TRBV3-1/TRBV3-2
ASSRLGQGAADTQY | TRBJ2-3 | TRBV14
ASSEALRPYT | TRBJ1-2 | TRBV2
ASSLGGRALGNEQF | TRBJ2-1 | TRBV5-5